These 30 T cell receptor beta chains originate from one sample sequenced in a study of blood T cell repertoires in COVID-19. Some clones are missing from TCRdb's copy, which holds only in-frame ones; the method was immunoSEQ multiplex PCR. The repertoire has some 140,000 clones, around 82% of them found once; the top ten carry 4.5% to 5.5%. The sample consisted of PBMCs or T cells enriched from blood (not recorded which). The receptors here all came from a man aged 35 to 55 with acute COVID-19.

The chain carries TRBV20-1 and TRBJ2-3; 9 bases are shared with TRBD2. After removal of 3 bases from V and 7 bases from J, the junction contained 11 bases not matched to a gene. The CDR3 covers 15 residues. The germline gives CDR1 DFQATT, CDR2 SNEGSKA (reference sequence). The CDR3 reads CSASKRGAFMNTQYF. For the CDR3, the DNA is TGCAGTGCTAGTAAGCGGGGGGCCTTCATGAATACGCAGTATTTT.

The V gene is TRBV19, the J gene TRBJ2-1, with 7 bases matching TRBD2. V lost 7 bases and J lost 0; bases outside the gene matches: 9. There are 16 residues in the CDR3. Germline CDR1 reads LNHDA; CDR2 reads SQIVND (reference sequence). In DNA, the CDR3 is TGTGCCAGTAACCGACGCGGGGGAAGCTCCTACAATGAGCAGTTCTTC. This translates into CASNRRGGSSYNEQFF.

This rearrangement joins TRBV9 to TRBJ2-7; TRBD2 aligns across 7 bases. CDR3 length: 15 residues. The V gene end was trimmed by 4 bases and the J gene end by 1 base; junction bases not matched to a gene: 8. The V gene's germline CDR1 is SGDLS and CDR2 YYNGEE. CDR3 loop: CASSLGGTLSYEQYF. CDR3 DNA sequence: TGTGCCAGCAGCTTGGGAGGGACCCTATCCTACGAGCAGTACTTC. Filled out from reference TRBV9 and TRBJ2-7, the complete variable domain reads DSGVTQTPKHLITATGQRVTLRCSPRSGDLSVYWYQQSLDQGLQFLIQYYNGEERAKGNILERFSAQQFPDLHSELNLSSLELGDSALYFCASSLGGTLSYEQYFGPGTRLTVT.

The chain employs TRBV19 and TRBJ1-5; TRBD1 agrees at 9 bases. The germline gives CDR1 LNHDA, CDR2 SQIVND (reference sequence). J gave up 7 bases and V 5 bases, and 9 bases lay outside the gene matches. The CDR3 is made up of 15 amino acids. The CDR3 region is CASSQTGGSGQPQHF. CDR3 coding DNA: TGTGCCAGTAGTCAGACAGGGGGTTCAGGGCAGCCCCAGCATTTT.

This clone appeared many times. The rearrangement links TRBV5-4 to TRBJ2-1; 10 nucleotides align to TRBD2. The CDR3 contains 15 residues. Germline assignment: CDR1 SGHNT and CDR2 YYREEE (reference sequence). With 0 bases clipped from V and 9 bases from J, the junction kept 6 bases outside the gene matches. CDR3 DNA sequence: TGTGCCAGCAGCTTGGTCGCTAGCGGGGGCGGTGAGCAGTTCTTC. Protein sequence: CASSLVASGGGEQFF.

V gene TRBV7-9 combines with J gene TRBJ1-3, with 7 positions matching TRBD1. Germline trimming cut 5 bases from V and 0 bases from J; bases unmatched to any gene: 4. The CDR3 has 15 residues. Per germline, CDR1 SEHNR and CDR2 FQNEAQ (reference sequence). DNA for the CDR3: TGTGCCAGCAGCGGCAGGGGGATCTCTGGAAACACCATATATTTT. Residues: CASSGRGISGNTIYF. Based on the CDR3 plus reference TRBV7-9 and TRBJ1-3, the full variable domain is DTGVSQNPRHKITKRGQNVTFRCDPISEHNRLYWYRQTLGQGPEFLTYFQNEAQLEKSRLLSDRFSAERPKGSFSTLEIQRTEQGDSAMYLCASSGRGISGNTIYFGEGSWLTVV.

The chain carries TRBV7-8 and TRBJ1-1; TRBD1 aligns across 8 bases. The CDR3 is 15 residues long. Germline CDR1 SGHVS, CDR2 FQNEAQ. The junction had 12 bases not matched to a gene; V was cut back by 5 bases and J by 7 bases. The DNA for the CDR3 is TGTGCCAGCAGCCTAACCGGACAGGGAATAGGTGAAGCTTTCTTT. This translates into CASSLTGQGIGEAFF.

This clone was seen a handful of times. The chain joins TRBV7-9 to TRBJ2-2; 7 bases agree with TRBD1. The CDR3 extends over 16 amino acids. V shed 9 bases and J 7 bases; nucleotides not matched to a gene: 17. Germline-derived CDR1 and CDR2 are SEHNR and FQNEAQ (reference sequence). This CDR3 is CASRATPGQAGGELFF. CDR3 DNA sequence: TGTGCCAGTAGAGCCACACCTGGACAGGCTGGCGGGGAGCTGTTTTTT.

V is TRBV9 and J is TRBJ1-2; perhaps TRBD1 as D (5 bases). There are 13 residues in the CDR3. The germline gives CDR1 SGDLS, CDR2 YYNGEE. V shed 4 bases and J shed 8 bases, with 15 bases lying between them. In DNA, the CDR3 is TGTGCCAGCAGCACAGGAAAGGGGATCGGCTACACCTTC. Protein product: CASSTGKGIGYTF.

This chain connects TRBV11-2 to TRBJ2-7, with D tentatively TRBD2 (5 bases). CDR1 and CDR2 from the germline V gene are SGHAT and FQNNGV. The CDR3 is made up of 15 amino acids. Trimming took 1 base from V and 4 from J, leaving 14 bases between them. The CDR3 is CASSLVSTSGYEQYF. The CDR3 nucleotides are TGTGCCAGCAGCTTAGTTAGTACGTCGGGATACGAGCAGTACTTC. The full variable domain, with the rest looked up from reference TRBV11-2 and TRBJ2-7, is EAGVAQSPRYKIIEKRQSVAFWCNPISGHATLYWYQQILGQGPKLLIQFQNNGVVDDSQLPKDRFSAERLKGVDSTLKIQPAKLEDSAVYLCASSLVSTSGYEQYFGPGTRLTVT.

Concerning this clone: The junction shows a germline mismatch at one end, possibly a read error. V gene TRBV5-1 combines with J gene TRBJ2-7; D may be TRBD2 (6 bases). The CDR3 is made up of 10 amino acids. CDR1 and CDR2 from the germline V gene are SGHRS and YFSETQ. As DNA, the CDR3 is TGCGCCAGCACCGGACGGACTACTGACTTC. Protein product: CASTGRTTDF.

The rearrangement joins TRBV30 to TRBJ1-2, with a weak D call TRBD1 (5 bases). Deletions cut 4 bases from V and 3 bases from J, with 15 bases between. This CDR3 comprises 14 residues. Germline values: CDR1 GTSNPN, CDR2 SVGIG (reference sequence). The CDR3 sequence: CAWKGLAAYYGYTF. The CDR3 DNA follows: TGTGCCTGGAAGGGGTTGGCAGCTTACTATGGCTACACCTTC. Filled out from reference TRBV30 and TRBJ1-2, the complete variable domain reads SQTIHQWPATLVQPVGSPLSLECTVEGTSNPNLYWYRQAAGRGLQLLFYSVGIGQISSEVPQNLSASRPQDRQFILSSKKLLLSDSGFYLCAWKGLAAYYGYTFGSGTRLTVV.

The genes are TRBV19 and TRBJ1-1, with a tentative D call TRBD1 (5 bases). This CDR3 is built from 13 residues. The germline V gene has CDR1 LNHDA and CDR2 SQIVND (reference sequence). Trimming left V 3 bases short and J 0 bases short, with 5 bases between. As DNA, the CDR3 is TGTGCCAGTAGTATGGACATGAACACTGAAGCTTTCTTT. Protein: CASSMDMNTEAFF.

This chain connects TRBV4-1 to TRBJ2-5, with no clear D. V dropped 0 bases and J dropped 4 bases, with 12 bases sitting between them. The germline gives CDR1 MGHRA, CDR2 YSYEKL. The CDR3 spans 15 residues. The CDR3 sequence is CASSQDVVSGETQYF. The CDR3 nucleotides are TGCGCCAGCAGCCAAGATGTCGTCAGTGGAGAGACCCAGTACTTC.

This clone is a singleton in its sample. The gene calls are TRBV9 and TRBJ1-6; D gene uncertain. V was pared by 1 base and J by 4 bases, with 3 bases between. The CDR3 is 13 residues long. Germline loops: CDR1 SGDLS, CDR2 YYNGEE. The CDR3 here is CASSVYYNSPLHF. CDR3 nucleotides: TGTGCCAGCAGCGTATATTATAATTCACCCCTCCACTTT.

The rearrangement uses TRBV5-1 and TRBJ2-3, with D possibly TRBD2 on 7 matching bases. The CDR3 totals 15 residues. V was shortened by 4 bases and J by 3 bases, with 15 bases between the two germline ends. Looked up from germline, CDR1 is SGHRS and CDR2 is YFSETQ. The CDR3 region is CASSPGGGVTDTQYF. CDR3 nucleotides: TGCGCCAGCAGCCCGGGCGGGGGCGTTACAGATACGCAGTATTTT.

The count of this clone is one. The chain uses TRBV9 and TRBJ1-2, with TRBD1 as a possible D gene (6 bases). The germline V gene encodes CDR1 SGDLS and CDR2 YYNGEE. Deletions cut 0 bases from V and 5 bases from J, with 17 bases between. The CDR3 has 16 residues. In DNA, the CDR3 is TGTGCCAGCAGCGTAGCTCAACAGGGAAGTCTTTATGGCTACACCTTC. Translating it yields CASSVAQQGSLYGYTF.

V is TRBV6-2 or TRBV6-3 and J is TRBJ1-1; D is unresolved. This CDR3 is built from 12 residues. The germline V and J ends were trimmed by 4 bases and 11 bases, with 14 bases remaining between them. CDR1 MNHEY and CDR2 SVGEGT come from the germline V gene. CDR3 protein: CASSSQPRAAFF. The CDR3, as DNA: TGTGCCAGCAGTTCCCAACCTCGAGCTGCTTTCTTT.

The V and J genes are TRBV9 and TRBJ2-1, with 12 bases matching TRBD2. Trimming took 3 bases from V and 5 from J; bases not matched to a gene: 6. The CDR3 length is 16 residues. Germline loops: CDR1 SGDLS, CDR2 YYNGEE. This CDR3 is CASSARLAGVHNEQFF. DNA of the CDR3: TGTGCCAGCAGCGCCCGACTAGCGGGAGTGCACAATGAGCAGTTCTTC.

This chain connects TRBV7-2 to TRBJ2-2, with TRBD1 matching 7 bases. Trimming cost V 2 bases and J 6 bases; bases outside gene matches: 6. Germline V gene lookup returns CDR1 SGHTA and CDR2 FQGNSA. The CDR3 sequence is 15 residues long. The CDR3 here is CASSLSAQGAGELFF. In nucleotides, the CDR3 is TGTGCCAGCAGCTTATCCGCCCAGGGGGCCGGGGAGCTGTTTTTT.

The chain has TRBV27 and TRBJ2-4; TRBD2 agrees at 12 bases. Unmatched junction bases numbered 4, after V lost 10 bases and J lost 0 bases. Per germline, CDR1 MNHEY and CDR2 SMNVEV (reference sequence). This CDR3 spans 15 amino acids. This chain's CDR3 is CATRLAGAAKNIQYF. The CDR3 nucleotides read TGTGCCACCAGACTAGCGGGAGCAGCCAAAAACATTCAGTACTTC.

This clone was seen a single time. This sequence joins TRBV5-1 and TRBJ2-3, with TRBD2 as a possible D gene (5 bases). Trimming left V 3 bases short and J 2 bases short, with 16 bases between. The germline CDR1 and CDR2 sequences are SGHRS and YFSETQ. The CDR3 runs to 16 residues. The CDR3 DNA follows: TGCGCCAGCAGCTCGGGCCGGGGTGTCGCCACAGATACGCAGTATTTT. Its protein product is CASSSGRGVATDTQYF.

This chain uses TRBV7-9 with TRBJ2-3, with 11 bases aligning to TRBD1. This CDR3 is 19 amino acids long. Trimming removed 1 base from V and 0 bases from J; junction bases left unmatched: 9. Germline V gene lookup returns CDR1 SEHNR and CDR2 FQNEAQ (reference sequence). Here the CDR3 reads CASSLGTGGDFYSTDTQYF. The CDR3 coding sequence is TGTGCCAGCAGCTTAGGGACAGGGGGCGATTTTTATAGCACAGATACGCAGTATTTT.

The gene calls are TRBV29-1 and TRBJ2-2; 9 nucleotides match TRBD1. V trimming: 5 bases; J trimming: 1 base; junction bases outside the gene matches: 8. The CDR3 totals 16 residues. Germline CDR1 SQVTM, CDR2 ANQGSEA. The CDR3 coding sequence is TGCAGCGTTCTTGGCGGGGGACAGGGGAACACCGGGGAGCTGTTTTTT. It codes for CSVLGGGQGNTGELFF.

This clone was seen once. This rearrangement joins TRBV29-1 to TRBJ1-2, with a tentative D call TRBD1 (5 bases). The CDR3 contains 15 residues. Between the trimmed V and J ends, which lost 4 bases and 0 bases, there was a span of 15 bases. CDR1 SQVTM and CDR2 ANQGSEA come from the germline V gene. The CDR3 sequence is CSVVGADVSNYGYTF. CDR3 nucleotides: TGCAGCGTTGTTGGGGCGGACGTATCTAACTATGGCTACACCTTC.

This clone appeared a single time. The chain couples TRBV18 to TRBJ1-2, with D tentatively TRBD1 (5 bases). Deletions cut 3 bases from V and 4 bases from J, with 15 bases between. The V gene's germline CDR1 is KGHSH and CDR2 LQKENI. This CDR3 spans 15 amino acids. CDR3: CASSPSGPRAYGYTF. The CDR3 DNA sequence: TGTGCCAGCTCACCCTCCGGGCCCAGGGCCTATGGCTACACCTTC.

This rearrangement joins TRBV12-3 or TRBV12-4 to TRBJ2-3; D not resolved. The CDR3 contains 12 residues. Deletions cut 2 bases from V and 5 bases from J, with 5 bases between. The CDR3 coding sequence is TGTGCCAGCAGTTTATTAATAGATACGCAGTATTTT. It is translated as CASSLLIDTQYF.

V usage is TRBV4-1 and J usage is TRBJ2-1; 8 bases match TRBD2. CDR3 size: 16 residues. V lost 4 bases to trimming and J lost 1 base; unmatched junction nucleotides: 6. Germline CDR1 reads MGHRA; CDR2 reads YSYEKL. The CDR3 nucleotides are TGCGCCAGCAGCCGAACACTAGCGGTTTCCTACAATGAGCAGTTCTTC. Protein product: CASSRTLAVSYNEQFF.

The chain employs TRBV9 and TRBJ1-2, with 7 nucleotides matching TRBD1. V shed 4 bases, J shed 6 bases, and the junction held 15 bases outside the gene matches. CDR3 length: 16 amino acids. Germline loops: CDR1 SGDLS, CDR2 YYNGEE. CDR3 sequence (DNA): TGTGCCAGCAGCCCTTTGATCATTACAGGGGAACATGGCTACACCTTC. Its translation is CASSPLIITGEHGYTF.

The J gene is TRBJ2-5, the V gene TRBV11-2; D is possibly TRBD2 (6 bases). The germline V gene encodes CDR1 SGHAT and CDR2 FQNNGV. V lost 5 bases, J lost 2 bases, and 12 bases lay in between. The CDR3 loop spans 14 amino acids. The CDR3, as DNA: TGTGCCAGCAGCCGGGGGAATGTACAAGAGACCCAGTACTTC. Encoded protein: CASSRGNVQETQYF.